This record concerns one T cell receptor beta chain sequence. The sample holds one count of this clonotype. Its antigen remains unidentified. Base quality data are lacking; no much larger clone is found one base away. One read provides weak support. This entry is derived from a study of T-cell reconstitution after alpha-beta-depleted transplantation in children (dated by TCRdb to the mid-2010s). For the study in its entirety: T-cell immune reconstitution after TCRalphabeta/CD19-depleted allogeneic hematopoietic cell transplantation in children was quantitatively tracked in the study by means of TCR repertoire profiling. Paper-wide results and their limitations: The frequencies of hyperexpanded clones fell over the following months, and after one year, T-cell counts and TCRbeta diversity were mostly attributed to newly produced T cells. The high TCRbeta diversity at day 60 in some patients was ascribed to recipient T cells and intrathymic progenitors that had survived conditioning. The apparently early alphabetaT-cell count recovery about two months after transplant was reportedly dependent on only several hundred rapidly expanded clones derived from non-depleted graft cells.

Receptor libraries were prepared by PCR. Instrument on record: Illumina HiSeq 2500. TCR libraries were prepared with molecular barcoding, using unique molecular identifiers to normalize TCRbeta repertoire quantification. Using fastp trimming at Q25 and MiXCR clonotype assembly, TCRdb reanalyzed the public sequencing data and kept in-frame beta chains. Rows are unified per CDR3 protein, each entry keeping the most common DNA and genes. Here the sample has around 670,000 distinct CDR3 sequences; around 14% occur a single time. Approximately 0.8% of the sample is in the top ten clones. Taken with the paper, the label for treatment or condition translates to: allogeneic hematopoietic cell transplantation with graft depleted of TCRalphabeta T cells and CD19 B cells. The transplant recipients were children given TCRalphabeta/CD19-depleted allogeneic hematopoietic cell grafts. The germline V gene encodes CDR1 DFQATT and CDR2 SNEGSKA (reference sequence). Including cysteine and phenylalanine, the CDR3 has 12 amino acids. The read is trimmed to its CDR3 DNA, 36 bases read in frame from base 1. The junction carries 15 bases between V and J, which are trimmed by 6 bases and 9 bases respectively.

The TCR originated in a girl aged 2-15 years with congenital amegakaryocytic thrombocytopenia, due to receive a stem cell transplant. Specimen: PBMCs, collected before TCRalphabeta/CD19-depleted stem cell transplant. The rearranged segments are TRBV20-1 and TRBJ1-3, with TRBD1 tentatively as D gene (5 bases match). The CDR3 region reads CSAKNPGGTIYF. The DNA is as follows: TGCAGTGCAAAGAACCCTGGGGGCACCATATATTTT.